The T cell receptor beta chain described here comes from a study of blood T cells in healthy people across ages. This clonotype was counted at least ten times. At one boundary the junction diverges from the germline segment, which might be a read error. Germline V CDR1 and CDR2: SGHRS, YFSETQ. The CDR3 contains 12 residues. A second roughly 6 to 12 cycle PCR used barcoded and J-beta primers. Via MiXCR, TCRdb re-called the 5' RACE reads, giving one row per CDR3 protein. Found here are nearly 800,000 distinct CDR3 sequences, more than 50% of them singletons; the top ten hold around 24%. The source of this sequence is a man aged 35-49 years in good health. V gene TRBV5-1 combines with J gene TRBJ2-3, with D perhaps TRBD2 (5 bases). The sequencing sample was made of blood. CDR3 protein: CASSLAGDTQYF. The CDR3, as DNA: TGTGCCAGCAGCCTAGCAGGAGATACGCAGTATTTT.